A selection of T cell receptor beta chains follows, all from one sample in a study of T cell responses to AZD1222 COVID-19 vaccine. Assay: immunoSEQ multiplex PCR; the TCRdb copy retains only in-frame clones and omits some. The sample includes about 130,000 clones, 90% to 95% of them seen just once. The starting material was peripheral blood, obtained on day 0 of AZD1222 vaccination. Receptors originate from an adult in good health. Each CDR3 is given with its conserved first and last residue. The D gene is left open where the match is weak. Not every row has a clone size; where given, it reads once, few, many or a size class.

v_gene	j_gene	len	d_gene	abundance	CDR3nt	CDR3aa
TRBV6-1	TRBJ2-3	14	.	.	TGTGCCAGCAGTGAAGCGGGTTTGGGGAATACGCAGTATTTT	CASSEAGLGNTQYF
TRBV5-4	TRBJ1-3	14	.	.	TGTGCCAGCAGCTTGGGGCAGCGTGGAAACACCATATATTTT	CASSLGQRGNTIYF
TRBV6-5	TRBJ1-5	13	.	.	TGTGCCAGCACCTCAACGTTTGGGCAGCCCCAGCATTTT	CASTSTFGQPQHF
TRBV11-2	TRBJ1-2	14	.	.	TGTGCCAGCAGCTTAATGCAGGGTAACTATGGCTACACCTTC	CASSLMQGNYGYTF
TRBV24-1	TRBJ2-5	13	.	.	TGTGCCACCAGTGATACGGCGGGGGAGACCCAGTACTTC	CATSDTAGETQYF
TRBV9	TRBJ1-2	14	TRBD1	.	TGTGCCAGCAGCAGGGGACAGGGGGCAAGTGGCTACACCTTC	CASSRGQGASGYTF
TRBV19	TRBJ2-2	14	.	.	TGTGCCAGTAGGGTTCAGGGTGACACCGGGGAGCTGTTTTTT	CASRVQGDTGELFF
TRBV5-6	TRBJ2-7	15	.	.	TGTGCCAGCAGCTTGGCCTGGGAAGGGGAGTGGGAGCAGTACTTC	CASSLAWEGEWEQYF
TRBV5-6	TRBJ2-7	14	TRBD2	.	TGTGCCAGCGGAGAGCGGGGGACACGCTACGAGCAGTACTTC	CASGERGTRYEQYF
TRBV5-5	TRBJ2-6	18	TRBD1	.	TGTGCCAGCAGCTTCGTCGTGACAGGGTATAGTGGGGCCAACGTCCTGACTTTC	CASSFVVTGYSGANVLTF
TRBV13	TRBJ2-3	14	.	.	TGTGCCAGCAGCTTAACAACAGGGTTTGATACGCAGTATTTT	CASSLTTGFDTQYF
TRBV7-9	TRBJ2-3	15	.	.	TGTGCCAGCAGCAGGATCCAACTTAGCACAGATACGCAGTATTTT	CASSRIQLSTDTQYF
TRBV4-2	TRBJ2-2	15	.	.	TGTGCCAGCAGCCCCTATCACAGGGATACCGGGGAGCTGTTTTTT	CASSPYHRDTGELFF
TRBV6-1	TRBJ1-5	18	.	once	TGTGCCAGCAGTGGCCACCGTAGTTCCGGGGCCCTTCGCCAGCCCCAGCATTTT	CASSGHRSSGALRQPQHF
TRBV7-2	TRBJ1-3	15	.	.	TGTGCCAGCAGCTTAGCTGGCTACTCTGGAAACACCATATATTTT	CASSLAGYSGNTIYF
TRBV5-4	TRBJ1-6	15	TRBD1	once	TGTGCCAGCAGCTTGCGACAGGGCGCTAATTCACCCCTCCACTTT	CASSLRQGANSPLHF
TRBV10-1	TRBJ2-6	14	.	.	TGCGCCAGCAGTGAGACATCTGGGGCCAACGTCCTGACTTTC	CASSETSGANVLTF
TRBV12-5	TRBJ2-1	12	.	once	TGTGCTAGTGGTTTGGGAGGCGGTGAGCAGTTCTTC	CASGLGGGEQFF
TRBV6-5	TRBJ1-5	15	.	once	TGTGCCAGCAGCCCCGGGGGGGCGGGTGTCCAGCCCCAGCATTTT	CASSPGGAGVQPQHF
TRBV6-5	TRBJ1-6	13	.	.	TGTGCCAGCACCCGGGACCCGCGTTCACCCCTCCACTTT	CASTRDPRSPLHF
TRBV13	TRBJ2-5	16	TRBD2	.	TGTGCCAGCAGCCCAGGGACGACTAGCCCTTCGAAGACCCAGTACTTC	CASSPGTTSPSKTQYF
TRBV7-2	TRBJ1-1	14	.	.	TGTGCCAGCAGCTTATTAGGGGCAGTCACTGAAGCTTTCTTT	CASSLLGAVTEAFF
TRBV2	TRBJ1-1	14	.	.	TGTGCCAGCAGTGTGGAGGGAGCGAACACTGAAGCTTTCTTT	CASSVEGANTEAFF
TRBV3-1/TRBV3-2	TRBJ1-5	13	.	.	TGTGCCAGCAGCCAACAAAGCAATCAGCCCCAGCATTTT	CASSQQSNQPQHF
TRBV5-1	TRBJ2-5	16	TRBD2	.	TGCGCCAGCAGCTCCCGGACTAGCGGGGGGGGAGAGACCCAGTACTTC	CASSSRTSGGGETQYF
TRBV19	TRBJ2-7	15	TRBD1	.	TGTGCCAGTAGTATCACCGGGACAGGTTCCTACGAGCAGTACTTC	CASSITGTGSYEQYF
TRBV19	TRBJ2-5	13	.	.	TGTGCCAGTAAGGGCAAGAACGAAGAGACCCAGTACTTC	CASKGKNEETQYF
TRBV9	TRBJ1-2	14	.	few	TGTGCCAGCACCCACCCCAGGGTCAGCTATGGCTACACCTTC	CASTHPRVSYGYTF
TRBV7-8	TRBJ2-7	15	TRBD2	once	TGTGCCAGCAGCCTGCTCGGGACTACGAACCACGAGCAGTACTTC	CASSLLGTTNHEQYF
TRBV7-2	TRBJ2-7	16	.	.	TGTGCCAGCAGCTTATCGGTAGGTTACGGGGTCCACGAGCAGTACTTC	CASSLSVGYGVHEQYF
TRBV2	TRBJ2-1	20	TRBD1	few	TGTGCCAGCGGTGCGTCAGGGGGCGCGCTAGCTGCGAGCTCCTACAATGAGCAGTTCTTC	CASGASGGALAASSYNEQFF
TRBV30	TRBJ1-6	16	.	.	TGTGCCTGGAGTGAAGATTTGAGCTCCTATAATTCACCCCTCCACTTT	CAWSEDLSSYNSPLHF
TRBV29-1	TRBJ2-7	13	.	.	TGCAGCGTTATCGAGACAGCCGCCTACGAGCAGTACTTC	CSVIETAAYEQYF
TRBV2	TRBJ2-5	14	TRBD1	.	TGTGCCAGCAAGAGGGACAGGGGACAAGAGACCCAGTACTTC	CASKRDRGQETQYF
TRBV7-2	TRBJ2-7	15	TRBD1	.	TGTGCCAGCAGAGTCCGGGACAGGACTTATTACGAGCAGTACTTC	CASRVRDRTYYEQYF
TRBV19	TRBJ2-6	16	.	.	TGTGCCAGTAGTATGGACGGTTACTCTGGGGCCAACGTCCTGACTTTC	CASSMDGYSGANVLTF
TRBV7-2	TRBJ2-3	12	.	.	TGTGCCAGCAGCCCATCGACAGATACGCAGTATTTT	CASSPSTDTQYF
TRBV6-5	TRBJ2-3	14	TRBD2	.	TGTGCCAGCAGTTCGGGGGGGCTTGCAGATACGCAGTATTTT	CASSSGGLADTQYF
TRBV5-1	TRBJ1-5	14	.	.	TGCGCCAGCAGCCAGGAAACAGGGTACCAGCCCCAGCATTTT	CASSQETGYQPQHF
TRBV7-6	TRBJ1-2	15	.	.	TGTGCCAGCAGCCAAGTGGGAGTGGCAGGCGGTGGCTACACCTTC	CASSQVGVAGGGYTF
TRBV11-2	TRBJ2-1	16	.	.	TGTGCCAGCAGCACCCGTGCGGGGAGCTCCTACAATGAGCAGTTCTTC	CASSTRAGSSYNEQFF
TRBV19	TRBJ1-3	16	TRBD1	once	TGTGCCAGTAGTAGACCCGGGACAGGGGCTGGAAACACCATATATTTT	CASSRPGTGAGNTIYF
TRBV6-6	TRBJ2-5	13	.	.	TGTGCCAGCAGTTACAATCGCCGGGAGACCCAGTACTTC	CASSYNRRETQYF
TRBV3-1/TRBV3-2	TRBJ2-7	14	.	.	TGTGCCAGCAGACCCGACTGGGGGTCCTACGAGCAGTACTTC	CASRPDWGSYEQYF
TRBV11-2	TRBJ1-3	16	.	.	TGTGCCAGCAGCCCTAGTCGCAGAAGCTCTGGAAACACCATATATTTT	CASSPSRRSSGNTIYF
TRBV19	TRBJ1-4	14	.	.	TGTGCCAGTAGTATTCAGGGGTTAAATGAAAAACTGTTTTTT	CASSIQGLNEKLFF
TRBV19	TRBJ1-6	14	TRBD1	.	TGTGCCAGTAGTCCGGACAGGACAGCTAGACCCCTCCACTTT	CASSPDRTARPLHF
TRBV19	TRBJ2-7	13	TRBD1	.	TGTGCCAGCCGTAGACAGGGAACCTACGAGCAGTACTTC	CASRRQGTYEQYF
TRBV18	TRBJ1-2	14	TRBD1	.	TGTGCCAGCTCACAGACAGGGAGGGACTATGGCTACACCTTC	CASSQTGRDYGYTF
TRBV2	TRBJ1-1	15	TRBD1	once	TGTGCCAGCAGTGATGGGCCAGGGGGCTTCACTGAAGCTTTCTTT	CASSDGPGGFTEAFF
TRBV7-9	TRBJ1-5	14	TRBD1	.	TGTGCCAGCAGCTTAGCAGGGGGCAAGCAGCCCCAGCATTTT	CASSLAGGKQPQHF